Listed below are T cell receptor beta chains from one sample, sequenced in a study of blood T cell repertoires in COVID-19. Repertoires were generated with immunoSEQ multiplex PCR, while TCRdb's copy carries only in-frame clones and drops some. The data show about 230,000 clones, more than 65% seen once. Sequenced material: peripheral blood. The receptors were gathered from an elderly woman with acute or convalescent COVID-19. Both conserved end residues are part of each CDR3. A D gene is named only where the DNA matches it firmly. Some rows mark clone size as missing; the rest say once, few, many or name a class of expanded clone.

j_call v_call d_call clone_size cdr3_nt cdr3_aa
TRBJ2-7 TRBV28 TRBD2 - TGTGCCAGCAGTTCCGGGACTAGCCGCCCTCGGGAGCAGTACTTC CASSSGTSRPREQYF
TRBJ2-1 TRBV6-6 - - TGTGCCACCCAGACTAGTGCGCTTACTGGTGAGCAGTTCTTC CATQTSALTGEQFF
TRBJ2-7 TRBV28 TRBD1 - TGTGCCAGCAGTTCCCAGACAGGGGGTGGGTACGAGCAGTACTTC CASSSQTGGGYEQYF
TRBJ2-7 TRBV5-1 TRBD1 - TGCGCCAGCAGCTGGGGACAGGGGAACTACGAGCAGTACTTC CASSWGQGNYEQYF
TRBJ1-5 TRBV28 TRBD1 - TGTGCCAGCAGTGGGAACAGGGGGCTGAATCAGCCCCAGCATTTT CASSGNRGLNQPQHF
TRBJ1-6 TRBV5-4 TRBD1 - TGTGCCAGCAGCTTGGGACAGGGGGTAGAGTCACCCCTCCACTTT CASSLGQGVESPLHF
TRBJ2-3 TRBV12-3/TRBV12-4 - - TGTGCCAGCAGAATCAGGGACACAGATACGCAGTATTTT CASRIRDTDTQYF
TRBJ2-3 TRBV6-1 TRBD2 - TGTGCCAGCGGTAAAGCGGGAGGGCCGGGGGCAGATACGCAGTATTTT CASGKAGGPGADTQYF
TRBJ1-5 TRBV5-5 TRBD1 - TGTGCCAGCAGCGCCCGACAGGGGGCAGGAAGCAATCAGCCCCAGCATTTT CASSARQGAGSNQPQHF
TRBJ2-2 TRBV9 TRBD2 - TGTGCCAGCAACCCTAAGAGGGGGGCTAGCGGGAGGGCCGCTCCCGGGGAGCTGTTTTTT CASNPKRGASGRAAPGELFF
TRBJ1-3 TRBV28 - - TGTGCCAGCAGTTCTCCAGGGCGAGGAAACACCATATATTTT CASSSPGRGNTIYF
TRBJ2-3 TRBV5-1 - - TGCGCCAGCAGCTTGGCCTCCACAGATACGCAGTATTTT CASSLASTDTQYF
TRBJ1-2 TRBV19 - - TGTGCCAGTAGTATCTCAGGACTCTATGGCTACACCTTC CASSISGLYGYTF
TRBJ1-5 TRBV19 TRBD1 once TGTGCCAGTAGTATCGGATTCCTAGCCATCAGGGGGGATCACCAGCCCCAGCATTTT CASSIGFLAIRGDHQPQHF
TRBJ2-7 TRBV2 TRBD2 - TGTGCCAGCAGTCCCGGGGGGGGGACCTACGAGCAGTACTTC CASSPGGGTYEQYF
TRBJ2-7 TRBV5-1 TRBD2 many TGCGCCAGCAGCTCAAACTCCGGGACTAGCAGCTACGAGCAGTACTTC CASSSNSGTSSYEQYF
TRBJ1-2 TRBV5-1 - - TGCGCCAGCAGTATATCATCGGGAGACTATGGCTACACCTTC CASSISSGDYGYTF
TRBJ1-5 TRBV18 TRBD1 - TGTGCCAGCTCACCAGGGCAGGGGGAGCCCCAGCATTTT CASSPGQGEPQHF
TRBJ1-1 TRBV25-1 - - TGTGCCAGCAGTGATACGGGGAACACTGAAGCTTTCTTT CASSDTGNTEAFF
TRBJ2-7 TRBV6-5 TRBD2 - TGTGCCAGCCCCAGCGGGGGCTACGAGCAGTACTTC CASPSGGYEQYF
TRBJ2-2 TRBV27 - - TGTGCCATCCGACCCACGGGCACCGGGGAGCTGTTTTTT CAIRPTGTGELFF
TRBJ1-1 TRBV30 - - TGTGCCTGGACAGGGGTCCCCTTGAGTACTGAAGCTTTCTTT CAWTGVPLSTEAFF
TRBJ2-1 TRBV24-1 TRBD2 - TGTGCCACCTCCGGGACTAGCGATCAGAGCTCCTACAATGAGCAGTTCTTC CATSGTSDQSSYNEQFF
TRBJ1-1 TRBV10-3 - - TGTGCCACTGGACAGAAAATGAACACTGAAGCTTTCTTT CATGQKMNTEAFF
TRBJ1-2 TRBV12-5 - - TGTGCTAGTGGTTTGGCAGGGAACTATGGCTACACCTTC CASGLAGNYGYTF
TRBJ1-1 TRBV5-1 - - TGCGCCAGCAGCTTAAACAACAGGGTCGCTTTCTTT CASSLNNRVAFF
TRBJ2-1 TRBV5-1 - - TGCGCCAGCAGCTTGGTGGCGGACAATGAGCAGTTCTTC CASSLVADNEQFF
TRBJ2-7 TRBV6-5 TRBD2 - TGTGCCAGCAGTTACTCGGGCGGGAGGGCCAGCTACGAGCAGTACTTC CASSYSGGRASYEQYF
TRBJ2-2 TRBV5-4 - - TGTGCCAGCAGCCCCCAACCAGGGCAGACGAACACCGGGGAGCTGTTTTTT CASSPQPGQTNTGELFF
TRBJ1-4 TRBV10-3 - once TGTGCCACCCAAACCGCAGGGGAAGAAAAACTGTTTTTT CATQTAGEEKLFF
TRBJ1-2 TRBV3-1/TRBV3-2 - - TGTGCCAGCACCTCGACAGTTCGGGTCAACTATGGCTACACCTTC CASTSTVRVNYGYTF
TRBJ2-2 TRBV7-3 TRBD2 - TGTGCCAGCAGCCTACTAGCGGGAGGGAACACCGGGGAGCTGTTTTTT CASSLLAGGNTGELFF
TRBJ1-5 TRBV6-1 - few TGTGCCAGCAGTGAAGCCAGGGTTGGAAATCAGCCCCAGCATTTT CASSEARVGNQPQHF
TRBJ1-6 TRBV6-5 TRBD1 - TGTGCCAGCAGTTACTCCGACAGGGAAGTTTCACCCCTCCACTTT CASSYSDREVSPLHF
TRBJ2-7 TRBV6-1 - - TGTGCCAGCAGTGAAACTTGGACAAACTCGTACTTC CASSETWTNSYF
TRBJ1-5 TRBV19 TRBD1 - TGTGCCAGTAGTGTCAGGGGGAAGGGACAGCCCCAGCATTTT CASSVRGKGQPQHF
TRBJ1-1 TRBV4-1 - - TGCGCCAGCAGGCCAAGAGGTGGGGACTTTGCCAGGTTCAACATTGAAGCTTTCTTT CASRPRGGDFARFNIEAFF
TRBJ1-2 TRBV20-1 TRBD1 - TGCAGTGCCGGGACAGTTTATGGCTACACCTTC CSAGTVYGYTF
TRBJ1-4 TRBV5-1 - - TGCGCCAGCAGCTTGGAGTGGGGGAGGGAAAAACTGTTTTTT CASSLEWGREKLFF
TRBJ2-1 TRBV2 TRBD2 - TGTGCCAGCACCTGGGGGACTATCAATGAGCAGTTCTTC CASTWGTINEQFF